This T cell receptor beta chain was found in a study of blood T cell repertoires in COVID-19 (dated by TCRdb to the early 2020s). Study-level background: Samples from collaborators originated in the United States, Italy and Spain and spanned both the acute and convalescent phases of COVID-19. The material from the prospective study consisted of cDNA or gDNA derived from T cells, B-cell-depleted T cells, or PBMCs. The dataset comprised deeply sampled blood TCRbeta repertoires from subjects exposed to, actively infected with, or recovered from COVID-19. The repertoires were released in a freely available public database intended as a resource for research on the immune response to SARS-CoV-2. The samples were drawn from two sources: the first 160 participants of the ongoing ImmuneRACE study, and some 1,300 subjects contributed by 6 global collaborators. The sample metadata nearly always contained a de-identified subject ID, COVID-19 status, age in years and sex. Where available, HLA class I and class II types were taken from metadata supplied by the sample provider and were not determined by assay-based typing. Study-wide conclusions, independent of this receptor: Clinical and demographic metadata were provided uncurated, with the amount varying by source and participant.

Points on this clone: The antigen it binds to is not known. The sample holds no much larger clone one base away, and base qualities are not on file.

CDR1 and CDR2, per the germline V gene, are SGDLS and YYNGEE. CDR3 length: 14 amino acids, cysteine to phenylalanine. Here the CDR3 DNA is all that survives: 42 bases in frame from base 1. V drops 0 bases and J drops 3 bases, leaving 7 bases in between. TCRbeta CDR3 regions were amplified from genomic DNA using the immunoSEQ Assay, a bias-controlled multiplex PCR. The original methods were these. The number of nucleated cells in each sample was estimated by amplification of reference gene primers within the assay. To quantify the absolute abundance of each unique TCRbeta CDR3 rearrangement, sequence reads were collapsed and filtered. For each sample, productive Simpson clonality was calculated as the square root of Simpson's diversity index over productive rearrangements. The table was pulled from immuneACCESS by TCRdb, which kept in-frame rearrangements only. Such tables lose some clones; where checked, under half of the loss comes from unresolved V genes, and the rest has no known cause. That table furnishes V, J and clone size, whereas the DNA furnished D and trimming. The sample profile shows over 65,000 clones; about 86% of them were found once. 5.5% to 7.5% of the sample lies in the top ten.

In Seattle, one collaborating source enrolled patients while the infection was active and tracked those patients longitudinally over the course of disease. The collaborating institutions used their own protocols to collect whole blood in K2EDTA tubes. For TCRbeta analysis, collaborators shipped samples in one of three forms: frozen whole blood, isolated PBMCs, or DNA extracted from either of those sample types. The origin of this receptor is a man of 80 years or more with COVID-19, enrolled during active disease. The material sequenced was peripheral blood. The chain is assembled from TRBV9 and TRBJ1-3; the D gene remains uncertain. For the CDR3, the sequence is CASSVEQLGNTIYF. Here is the DNA: TGTGCCAGCAGCGTAGAACAGCTTGGAAACACCATATATTTT. The entire variable domain, with the stretches around the CDR3 drawn from the reference TRBV9 and TRBJ1-3 proteins, is DSGVTQTPKHLITATGQRVTLRCSPRSGDLSVYWYQQSLDQGLQFLIQYYNGEERAKGNILERFSAQQFPDLHSELNLSSLELGDSALYFCASSVEQLGNTIYFGEGSWLTVV.